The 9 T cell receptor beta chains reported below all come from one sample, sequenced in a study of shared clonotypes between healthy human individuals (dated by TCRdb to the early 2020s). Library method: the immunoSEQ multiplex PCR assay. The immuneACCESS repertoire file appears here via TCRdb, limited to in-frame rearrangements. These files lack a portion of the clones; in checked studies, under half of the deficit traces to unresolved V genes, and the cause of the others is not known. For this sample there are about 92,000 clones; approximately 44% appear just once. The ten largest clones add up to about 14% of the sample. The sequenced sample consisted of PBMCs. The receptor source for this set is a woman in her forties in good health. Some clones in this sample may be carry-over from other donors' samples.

The CDR3 DNA reads TGTGCCAGCAGCTCCCGTGGGGGAGTTAGCGGCACCTACAATGAGCAGTTCTTC. It specifies CASSSRGGVSGTYNEQFF. V is TRBV5-5 and J is TRBJ2-1; TRBD2 is a possible D gene (6 bases). CDR3 length: 18 amino acids. The ends were cut back, 3 bases at V and 2 bases at J, with 21 bases in the middle. Germline CDR1 reads SGHKS; CDR2 reads YYEKEE (reference sequence).

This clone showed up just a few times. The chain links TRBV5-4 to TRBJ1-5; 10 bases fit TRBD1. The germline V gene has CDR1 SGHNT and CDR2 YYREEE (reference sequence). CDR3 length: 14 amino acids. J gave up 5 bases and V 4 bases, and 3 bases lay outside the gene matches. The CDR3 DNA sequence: TGTGCCAGCAGCCGGGACAGGGGCGATCAGCCCCAGCATTTT. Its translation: CASSRDRGDQPQHF. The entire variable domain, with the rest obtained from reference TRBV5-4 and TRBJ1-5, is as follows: ETGVTQSPTHLIKTRGQQVTLRCSSQSGHNTVSWYQQALGQGPQFIFQYYREEENGRGNFPPRFSGLQFPNYSSELNVNALELDDSALYLCASSRDRGDQPQHFGDGTRLSIL.

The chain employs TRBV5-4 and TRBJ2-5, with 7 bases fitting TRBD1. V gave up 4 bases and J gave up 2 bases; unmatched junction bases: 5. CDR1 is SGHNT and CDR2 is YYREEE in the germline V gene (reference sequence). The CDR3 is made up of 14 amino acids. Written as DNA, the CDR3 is TGTGCCAGCAGCGTGGGACAGCTTCAAGAGACCCAGTACTTC. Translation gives CASSVGQLQETQYF.

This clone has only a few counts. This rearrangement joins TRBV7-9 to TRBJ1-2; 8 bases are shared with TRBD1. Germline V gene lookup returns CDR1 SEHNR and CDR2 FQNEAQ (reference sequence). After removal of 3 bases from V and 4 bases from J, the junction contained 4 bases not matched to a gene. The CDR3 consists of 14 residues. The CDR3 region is CASSLDREVYGYTF. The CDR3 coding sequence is TGTGCCAGCAGCTTGGACAGGGAGGTCTATGGCTACACCTTC.

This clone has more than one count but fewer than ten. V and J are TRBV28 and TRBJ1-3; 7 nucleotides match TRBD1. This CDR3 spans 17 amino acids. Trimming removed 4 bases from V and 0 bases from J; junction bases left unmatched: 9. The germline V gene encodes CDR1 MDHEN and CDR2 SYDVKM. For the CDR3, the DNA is TGTGCCAGCAGTTCATCATTCGACAGGGCCTCTGGAAACACCATATATTTT. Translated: CASSSSFDRASGNTIYF.

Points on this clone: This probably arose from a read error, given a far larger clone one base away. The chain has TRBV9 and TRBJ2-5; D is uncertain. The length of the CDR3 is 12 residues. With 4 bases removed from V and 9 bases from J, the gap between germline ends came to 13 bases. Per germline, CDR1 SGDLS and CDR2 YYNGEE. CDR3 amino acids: CASSFLTWAQYF. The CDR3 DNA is TGTGCCAGCAGCTTTCTGACCTGGGCCCAGTACTTC.

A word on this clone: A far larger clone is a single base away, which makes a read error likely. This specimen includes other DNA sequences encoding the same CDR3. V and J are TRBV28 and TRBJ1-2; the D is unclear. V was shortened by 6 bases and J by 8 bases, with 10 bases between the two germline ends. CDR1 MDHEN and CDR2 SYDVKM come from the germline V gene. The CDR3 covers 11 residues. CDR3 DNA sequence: TGTGCCAGCAGCTTTGATACGGGCTACACCTTC. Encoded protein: CASSFDTGYTF.

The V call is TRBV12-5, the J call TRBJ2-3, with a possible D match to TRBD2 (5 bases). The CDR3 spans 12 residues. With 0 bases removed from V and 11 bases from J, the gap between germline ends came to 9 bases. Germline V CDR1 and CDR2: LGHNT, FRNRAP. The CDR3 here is CASGLVWEKQYF. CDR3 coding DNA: TGTGCTAGTGGTTTGGTTTGGGAGAAGCAGTATTTT.

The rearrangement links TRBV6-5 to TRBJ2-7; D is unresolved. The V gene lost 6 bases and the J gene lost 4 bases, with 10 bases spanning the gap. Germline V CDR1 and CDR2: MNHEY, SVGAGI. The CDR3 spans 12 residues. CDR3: CASRSPSYEQYF. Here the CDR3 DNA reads TGTGCCAGCAGGTCCCCCTCGTACGAGCAGTACTTC.